This T cell receptor beta chain came from a study of blood T cells in healthy people across ages. Study-wide results and caveats: Getting older went along with TCR beta diversity per million T cells dropping roughly linearly. Any changes in expanded clonotypes were possibly confounded, as donor CMV status remained unknown.

The germline CDR1 and CDR2 sequences are SGHAT and FQNNGV. The CDR3 is made up of 18 amino acids. V gave up 3 bases and J gave up 2 bases; unmatched junction bases: 5. Note on this clonotype: Antigen specificity is unknown.

A second PCR of 7 to 11 cycles used a sample-barcoded 5' primer and a J-beta primer mix. Each CDR3 protein is one row after TCRdb ran MiXCR on the 5' RACE reads. The profile shows some 670,000 distinct CDR3 sequences, around 50% of them singletons. The sample was blood. The origin of this receptor is a woman of 80 years or more in good health. V and J are TRBV11-2 and TRBJ2-2, with 14 bases fitting TRBD2. The CDR3 nucleotides are TGTGCCAGCAGCTTCCGACTAGCGGGAGGGGTAAACACCGGGGAGCTGTTTTTT. The encoded protein is CASSFRLAGGVNTGELFF. Full variable domain (missing parts from reference TRBV11-2 and TRBJ2-2): EAGVAQSPRYKIIEKRQSVAFWCNPISGHATLYWYQQILGQGPKLLIQFQNNGVVDDSQLPKDRFSAERLKGVDSTLKIQPAKLEDSAVYLCASSFRLAGGVNTGELFFGEGSRLTVL.